This TCR beta chain was sequenced for a study of early T cells in non-severe SARS-CoV-2 infection (dated by TCRdb to the early 2020s). About the investigation overall: Bulk RNA from unsorted whole blood was used for TCR sequencing, so alpha and beta chains could not be paired.

Notes on this clonotype: Its antigen specificity is not known. A much larger clone sits a single nucleotide away, making a read error possible.

To prepare the library, 5' RACE was applied. The instrument was a NextSeq 500. The TCR library protocol attached unique molecular identifiers to individual cDNA molecules to correct for sequencing error and PCR bias. Sequencing covered both TCR alpha and beta chains, and within each sample the abundances of alpha and beta sequences were tightly co-correlated. Regarding the original processing steps: Decombinator V4 was used to annotate the V gene, J gene and CDR3 of the TCR sequences. Expanded TCRs were defined as changing significantly between any two time points under a Poisson model with p below 0.0001. Abundances of TCRs were expressed as counts per million after normalisation to the total number of TCRs sequenced in each sample. VDJdb, accessed 1 November 2021, was searched for CMV, EBV and SARS-CoV-2 annotated TCRs, excluding TCRs annotated for multiple antigens. TCRdb redid the processing of the public reads, applying fastp at Q25 and MiXCR, and retained in-frame beta chains. A single entry per CDR3 protein holds the most common genes and DNA from its merged rows. TCRdb's processing, not the authors' own work, is the source of the V and J calls. Counted in this sample were around 99,000 distinct CDR3 sequences; 11% of them appeared once. The ten largest clonotypes hold roughly 7.1% of the sample.

Here is what the overall study found, with its caveats: VDJdb matching was skewed toward anti-spike CD8 responses and likely underestimated virus-specific expansions, missing private and CD4 specificities.

The study was a case-control design nested within a healthcare worker cohort in London, UK, with weekly nasopharyngeal swab PCR tests and blood sampling. Between 23 and 31 March 2020, the week of the UK lockdown, healthcare workers were enrolled and then followed up weekly for as long as 16 weeks. Sequenced: whole blood. The clonotype was recovered from an adult who was a healthcare worker with PCR-confirmed SARS-CoV-2 infection or an uninfected control (not recorded which).

The sequenced DNA is TGCAGTGCTAGAGATGGGGCAGGGGTAAACACAGAAACGCAGTATTTT. Its translation is CSARDGAGVNTETQYF. The rearranged segments are TRBV20-1 and TRBJ2-3, with TRBD1 tentatively as D gene (6 bases match). Including the terminal cysteine and phenylalanine, the CDR3 comprises 16 residues. Only CDR3 DNA is held: 48 bases, read in frame from base 1. CDR1 DFQATT and CDR2 SNEGSKA are derived from the germline V gene (reference sequence).